This TCR beta chain stems from a study of cytomegalovirus exposure and HLA in healthy donors. Study overall: Researchers found that approximately 77% of just under 400 genotyped donors fell within the Caucasian-associated ancestry cluster. General observations from the study: Excluded: some indistinguishable V segments such as TRBV6-2 and TRBV6-3. Immune exposure data for these donors was limited to CMV serostatus.

The PCR contained 60 Vbeta and 13 Jbeta primers. Original methodology: Counted up in a later analysis, unique TCR beta chains came to about 80 million, with around 11 million shared. Clones were sequenced by immunoSEQ multiplex PCR, and TCRdb holds only the in-frame ones, with some missing. The D gene and trimming were derived from the DNA, and the V and J assignments and clone size from that table. The sample consists of about 160,000 clones, 60% to 80% of them appearing once. V shed 0 bases and J 4 bases; nucleotides not matched to a gene: 0. CDR1 is SGHDT, CDR2 YYEEEE, per germline. The CDR3 covers 14 residues. This clone was counted once. Its target is not known.

The chain couples TRBV5-6 to TRBJ2-4; the match to TRBD1 covers 8 bases. The TCR originated in a middle-aged woman in good health and CMV-seropositive. Sequencing was carried out using PBMCs. The CDR3 protein is CASSLGTGKNIQYF. CDR3 bases: TGTGCCAGCAGCTTGGGGACAGGGAAAAACATTCAGTACTTC.